The table lists the clone carrying this T cell receptor beta chain with a count of one. Its antigen is not known. Each sample had two DNA replicates, approximately 0.52 ug blood or roughly 1.4 ug tissue. Repertoires were generated with immunoSEQ multiplex PCR, while TCRdb's copy carries only in-frame clones and drops some. The data contain under 45,000 clones, roughly 70% of them singletons. The sample is drawn from a study of early stage breast cancer tumors. General observations from the study: Comparing each tissue with blood distinguished tumor from normal in about 85% of the 16 patients. Compared with adjacent normal breast, tumors showed about 2.4-fold denser, more clonal T cells.

Specimen: blood. This TCR was recovered from a person in their sixties with breast cancer.

For the CDR3, the DNA is TGCGCCAGCAGCCCAAGGACTAGCGGGGGAGATACGCAGTATTTT. As protein: CASSPRTSGGDTQYF. The J gene is TRBJ2-3, the V gene TRBV5-1, with TRBD2 matching 13 bases. Trimming removed 4 bases from V and 5 bases from J; junction bases left unmatched: 4. The germline V gene has CDR1 SGHRS and CDR2 YFSETQ. The CDR3 sequence is 15 residues long.